The rows below give T cell receptor beta chains drawn from one sample of a study of cytomegalovirus exposure and HLA in healthy donors. Some clones are missing from TCRdb's copy, which holds only in-frame ones; the method was immunoSEQ multiplex PCR. The sample holds a few hundred thousand clones; around 90% are singletons and the top ten take approximately 3.1%. The sequenced sample consisted of PBMCs. The receptors originated from a woman in her twenties or thirties in good health and CMV-seronegative. The CDR3 runs from the conserved cysteine through the conserved F or W. A D gene is named only where the DNA matches it firmly. Only some rows state a clone size, as once, few, many or a class for expanded clones.

V	J	D	size	CDR3	DNA
TRBV9	TRBJ2-2	TRBD2	NA	CASSVVTPGLAGVLDTGELFF	TGTGCCAGCAGCGTAGTCACGCCGGGACTAGCGGGAGTTCTCGACACCGGGGAGCTGTTTTTT
TRBV10-3	TRBJ2-2	NA	NA	CASRGGPGELFF	TGTGCCAGCAGGGGGGGTCCCGGGGAGCTGTTTTTT
TRBV29-1	TRBJ1-2	NA	NA	CSVEGYDASNYGYTF	TGCAGCGTTGAAGGATACGACGCTTCTAACTATGGCTACACCTTC
TRBV27	TRBJ2-7	NA	NA	CASSLSETGNYEQYF	TGTGCCAGCAGTTTATCGGAGACAGGAAACTACGAGCAGTACTTC
TRBV7-9	TRBJ2-5	TRBD1	NA	CAVGDSQETQYF	TGTGCCGTCGGGGACAGCCAAGAGACCCAGTACTTC
TRBV7-8	TRBJ2-2	NA	NA	CASSSEGLNTGELFF	TGTGCCAGCAGCTCGGAGGGACTGAACACCGGGGAGCTGTTTTTT
TRBV6-1	TRBJ2-3	TRBD2	many	CASSELAGATDTQYF	TGTGCCAGCAGTGAACTAGCGGGAGCCACAGATACGCAGTATTTT
TRBV15	TRBJ2-1	TRBD2	NA	CATSKIDSGSNEQFF	TGTGCCACCAGCAAGATTGATAGCGGGAGCAATGAGCAGTTCTTC
TRBV4-3	TRBJ2-5	NA	NA	CASSQGTDFQETQYF	TGCGCCAGCAGCCAAGGGACAGACTTCCAAGAGACCCAGTACTTC
TRBV9	TRBJ2-1	NA	NA	CASSVTGPPGNEQFF	TGTGCCAGCAGCGTAACGGGACCCCCGGGGAATGAGCAGTTCTTC
TRBV6-1	TRBJ1-5	NA	NA	CASSVQGISNQPQHF	TGTGCCAGCAGTGTCCAGGGGATTAGCAATCAGCCCCAGCATTTT
TRBV5-1	TRBJ2-7	TRBD2	NA	CASSSALGGRITYEQYF	TGCGCCAGCAGCTCGGCTCTGGGCGGGAGAATTACCTACGAGCAGTACTTC
TRBV27	TRBJ2-7	TRBD1	NA	CASSSTGGYEQYF	TGTGCCAGCAGTTCTACAGGGGGCTACGAGCAGTACTTC
TRBV2	TRBJ2-1	TRBD2	NA	CTSSDQGLAGNEQFF	TGTACCAGCAGTGACCAGGGACTAGCGGGGAATGAGCAGTTCTTC
TRBV28	TRBJ1-5	TRBD1	NA	CASLGQANNQPQHF	TGTGCCAGCCTAGGACAGGCCAACAATCAGCCCCAGCATTTT
TRBV6-6	TRBJ1-5	NA	NA	CASIDGVMGNQPQHF	TGTGCCAGCATCGATGGGGTCATGGGCAATCAGCCCCAGCATTTT
TRBV7-2	TRBJ2-7	NA	NA	CASSLAPMVPYEQYF	TGTGCCAGCAGCTTAGCGCCTATGGTTCCATACGAGCAGTACTTC
TRBV2	TRBJ1-2	TRBD1	NA	CASSEEDRVYDYGYTF	TGTGCCAGCAGTGAAGAAGACAGGGTGTATGACTATGGCTACACCTTC
TRBV6-4	TRBJ2-1	TRBD2	NA	CASSELAGSYNEQFF	TGTGCCAGCAGTGAACTAGCGGGCTCCTACAATGAGCAGTTCTTC
TRBV29-1	TRBJ2-1	NA	NA	CSVEGLDSYNEQFF	TGCAGCGTTGAAGGACTAGATAGCTACAATGAGCAGTTCTTC
TRBV27	TRBJ2-1	NA	NA	CASSLWVAGGSSYNEQFF	TGTGCCAGCAGTTTATGGGTCGCTGGGGGAAGCTCCTACAATGAGCAGTTCTTC
TRBV7-9	TRBJ2-7	TRBD2	NA	CASSLGTSGSNEQYF	TGTGCCAGCAGCTTAGGGACTAGCGGGAGTAACGAGCAGTACTTC
TRBV7-9	TRBJ1-2	TRBD1	NA	CASSIQGAVFYGYTF	TGTGCCAGCAGCATTCAGGGGGCAGTATTCTATGGCTACACCTTC
TRBV9	TRBJ2-5	NA	NA	CASSGSSSQETQYF	TGTGCCAGCAGCGGATCTAGCAGTCAAGAGACCCAGTACTTC
TRBV10-3	TRBJ2-5	NA	NA	CAIMGAGQETQYF	TGTGCCATCATGGGGGCGGGACAAGAGACCCAGTACTTC
TRBV4-2	TRBJ1-2	NA	NA	CATRSSGYTF	TGTGCCACCCGATCGTCCGGCTACACCTTC
TRBV10-2	TRBJ2-1	TRBD2	NA	CASRPGLAGYNEQFF	TGCGCCAGCAGGCCGGGACTAGCGGGGTACAATGAGCAGTTCTTC
TRBV7-8	TRBJ1-3	NA	NA	CASNKQGPGNTIYF	TGTGCCAGCAACAAACAGGGACCTGGAAACACCATATATTTT
TRBV6-6	TRBJ2-7	NA	NA	CASIDDRPDYEQYF	TGTGCCAGCATCGACGACAGGCCCGACTACGAGCAGTACTTC
TRBV28	TRBJ2-7	NA	NA	CASSPDSYHEQYF	TGTGCCAGCAGTCCTGACAGTTACCACGAGCAGTACTTC